This T cell receptor beta chain emerged from a study of vaccination and CD4 T cells after COVID-19. General study findings and limits: This study had few convalescent patients and no early post-infection samples.

An Oncomine TCR Beta short-read assay was used to sequence the DNA from cultured CD4+ T cells. Genomic DNA was drawn out of CD4+ T cells grown in culture. In TCRdb, the PCR reads were re-called with MiXCR into one record per CDR3 protein. The sample lists some 10,000 distinct CDR3 sequences; about 30% were seen once. The treatment: approximately nine-day PBMC culture with coronavirus spike peptide pools or control peptides (ViraFEST assay). Investigators obtained the unexposed donor's CD4+ T cells before the COVID-19 pandemic (2011-2018). With SARS-CoV-2 S/N and four cold-coronavirus spikes, unexposed-donor CD4+ T cells were probed, cells permitting. In its sample, this clonotype was seen a few times. Its antigen is undetermined. The sequencing sample was made of CD4+ T cells from blood, cultured in vitro. The sequence was obtained from a human donor in good health.

CDR3 bases: TGTGCCAGCAGCTTAACCAATCAAGAGACCCAGTACTTC. This sequence encodes CASSLTNQETQYF. The chain uses TRBV7-3 and TRBJ2-5; D is ambiguous. The germline V gene encodes CDR1 SGHTA and CDR2 FQGTGA. Trimming shortened V by 0 bases and J by 2 bases, and 4 bases separated the two germline ends. The CDR3 sequence is 13 residues long.